The sequence of this T cell receptor beta chain was determined in a study of cytomegalovirus exposure and HLA in healthy donors. Vbeta (60) and Jbeta (13) primers were used in the PCR. Original data processing: Among the unique TCR beta chains that a later analysis counted, about 84 million in all, approximately 12 million were shared. The data were produced by immunoSEQ multiplex PCR, yet TCRdb's version contains in-frame clones alone and is incomplete. V, J and clone size were drawn from that table, and D and trimming were deduced from the DNA. The top ten hold about 5.7% of the sample, which has 90,000 to 110,000 clones, 69% seen once. V was cut by 2 bases and J by 5 bases, with 13 bases left in between. This CDR3 contains 16 residues. CDR1 and CDR2 (germline): MNHEY, SMNVEV (reference sequence).

This TCR came from a woman aged 70-85 years in good health and CMV-seropositive. Sequenced sample: PBMCs. The V gene is TRBV27, the J gene TRBJ1-6; D remains ambiguous. The CDR3 sequence: CASSLTPASHNSPLHF. DNA for the CDR3: TGTGCCAGCAGTTTAACGCCAGCGAGTCATAATTCACCCCTCCACTTT.